The clone carrying this T cell receptor (beta chain) was found a few times. Antigen: not known. The CDR3 length is 16 residues. CDR1 and CDR2 (germline): MNHEY, SMNVEV (reference sequence). After removal of 2 bases from V and 4 bases from J, the junction contained 5 bases not matched to a gene. The investigators reverse transcribed all of the isolated RNA, so they sequenced expressed TCRB transcripts. The method was immunoSEQ multiplex PCR; TCRdb's version includes in-frame clones alone and lacks a portion of them. Here the sample spans about 620,000 clones, roughly 15% being singletons. This sample stems from a study of beta chain features in type 1 diabetes. General observations from the study: Fewer insertions but more deletions were seen at VDJ junctions in type 1 diabetes patients.

The sequencing sample was made of naive CD4+ T cells from blood. The source is a man aged 18 to 30 in good health. The chain combines TRBV27 with TRBJ2-1; TRBD2 agrees at 10 bases. The DNA for the CDR3 is TGTGCCAGCAGTTTACAGTTAGCGGGGGGATACAATGAGCAGTTCTTC. Protein sequence: CASSLQLAGGYNEQFF.